Listed here is a single TCR beta chain. Its target is not known. The sample is drawn from a study of PD-1 blockade in classical Hodgkin lymphoma. Study background: The study gave patients nivolumab 3 mg/kg intravenously every 2 weeks.

The method was immunoSEQ multiplex PCR; TCRdb's version includes in-frame clones alone and lacks a portion of them. The table shows 25,000 to 35,000 clones, with over 55% occurring only once. Following autologous stem cell transplantation, relapse occurred in every patient, and exposure to brentuximab vedotin varied. The length of the CDR3 is 13 residues. Germline V gives CDR1 SGHDT, CDR2 YYEEEE. Trimming pared 4 bases from V and 0 bases from J, leaving 8 bases between. Study-wide points: Healthy donors reportedly exceeded newly diagnosed patients in baseline TCR diversity. While CD8+ TCR diversity did not rise significantly by C4D1, CD4+ TCR diversity did.

The sequencing used peripheral blood mononuclear cells (PBMCs), collected before the second cycle of nivolumab. The V gene is TRBV5-6, the J gene TRBJ2-7; D remains unclear. The TCR was taken from a human donor with classical Hodgkin lymphoma. In DNA form, the CDR3 reads TGTGCCAGCAGCGGTCGTTTCTCCTACGAGCAGTACTTC. The encoded protein is CASSGRFSYEQYF.